This T cell receptor (beta chain) was sequenced during a study of T cells in Graves' hyperthyroidism and ophthalmopathy. Amplification of TCR beta CDR3 regions was performed using RNA transcripts as template. The HTBI set primed first-round TCR CDR3 RT-PCR. TCRdb ran MiXCR on the multiplex PCR reads and lists one entry per CDR3 protein. The table records over 450,000 distinct CDR3 sequences, 17% of them present only once. Fresh peripheral blood, roughly 10 ml, was the source of the PBMCs. In germline, CDR1 is MNHNS, CDR2 SASEGT. Trimming left V 6 bases short and J 0 bases short, with 11 bases between. The CDR3 sequence is 15 residues long.

V and J are TRBV6-1 and TRBJ2-2; D may match TRBD1 or TRBD2 (5 bases each). Sequences were obtained from blood. The clonotype originates from a woman aged 18-29 years with Graves' ophthalmopathy. As DNA, the CDR3 is TGTGCCAGCAGACGTTGGGACCCGAACACCGGGGAGCTGTTTTTT. Its protein product is CASRRWDPNTGELFF.